Listed below are T cell receptor beta chains from one sample, sequenced in a study of control samples from healthy donors and cancer patients. Assay used: immunoSEQ multiplex PCR; TCRdb lists only in-frame clones, some missing. The sample includes approximately 94,000 clones, more than 75% of them seen just once. Sequencing input: blood. These receptor sequences come from a woman aged 45-65 years in good health. The CDR3 runs from the conserved cysteine through the conserved F or W. The D gene is left open where the match is weak. The listing skips clone size in some rows; elsewhere it reads once, few, many or a size class.

abundance,v_gene,d_gene,j_gene,CDR3aa,CDR3nt
NA,TRBV6-5,TRBD1,TRBJ2-3,CASRGQGLYTQYF,TGTGCCAGCAGGGGACAGGGGCTTTATACGCAGTATTTT
NA,TRBV6-5,TRBD2,TRBJ2-7,CASRPHGGGSYEQYF,TGTGCCAGCAGACCTCACGGCGGGGGCTCCTACGAGCAGTACTTC
NA,TRBV9,NA,TRBJ1-1,CASSVDFGVTEAFF,TGTGCCAGCAGCGTAGACTTTGGGGTCACTGAAGCTTTCTTT
NA,TRBV4-2,NA,TRBJ1-2,CASSQGGASLSYGYTF,TGTGCCAGCAGCCAAGGGGGTGCAAGCTTATCCTATGGCTACACCTTC
few,TRBV7-6,NA,TRBJ2-2,CASSLIDSNTGELFF,TGTGCCAGCAGCTTAATCGACAGTAACACCGGGGAGCTGTTTTTT
NA,TRBV7-2,NA,TRBJ2-5,CASSLAGLSETQYF,TGTGCCAGCAGCTTGGCAGGACTGTCGGAGACCCAGTACTTC
NA,TRBV25-1,NA,TRBJ1-2,CASSVLGSRGSNSYGYTF,TGTGCCAGCAGCGTCCTTGGCTCCCGGGGCTCGAACTCTTATGGCTACACCTTC
NA,TRBV29-1,NA,TRBJ2-1,CSVENNEQFF,TGCAGCGTTGAGAACAATGAGCAGTTCTTC
NA,TRBV4-2,NA,TRBJ2-7,CASSQGSYRDGYEQYF,TGTGCCAGCAGCCAAGGGAGCTACAGGGATGGGTACGAGCAGTACTTC
NA,TRBV11-2,NA,TRBJ2-7,CASSPGPGVYEQYF,TGTGCCAGCAGCCCCGGCCCGGGGGTCTACGAGCAGTACTTC
NA,TRBV7-2,NA,TRBJ1-6,CASRTRSGQSNSPLHF,TGTGCCAGCAGGACGAGGTCGGGGCAGTCTAATTCACCCCTCCACTTT
NA,TRBV7-2,NA,TRBJ1-1,CASSLRRSGRHPLF,TGTGCCAGCAGCTTAAGAAGGTCCGGGCGACATCCCCTATTT
NA,TRBV27,NA,TRBJ2-7,CASSLSRGPPNYEQYF,TGTGCCAGCAGTTTATCCCGGGGGCCCCCTAACTACGAGCAGTACTTC
NA,TRBV11-3,NA,TRBJ2-7,CASSLDLETGWRTSYEQYF,TGTGCCAGCAGCTTGGACTTGGAAACAGGGTGGAGGACGTCCTACGAGCAGTACTTC
once,TRBV9,NA,TRBJ1-6,CASSVGGSNSPLHF,TGTGCCAGCAGCGTAGGAGGCAGCAATTCACCCCTCCACTTT
NA,TRBV12-5,TRBD1,TRBJ2-5,CASGLEGAIETQYF,TGTGCTAGTGGTTTAGAGGGGGCTATAGAGACCCAGTACTTC
few,TRBV9,TRBD1,TRBJ2-7,CASSAGTAREQYF,TGTGCCAGCAGCGCTGGGACAGCCAGAGAGCAGTACTTC
once,TRBV6-2/TRBV6-3,NA,TRBJ1-5,CASSYDSNQPQHF,TGTGCCAGCAGTTACGATAGCAATCAGCCCCAGCATTTT
NA,TRBV18,NA,TRBJ1-1,CASSPTGNTEAFF,TGTGCCAGCTCACCCACAGGGAACACTGAAGCTTTCTTT
NA,TRBV5-1,TRBD1,TRBJ1-1,CASSPTGGLTEAFF,TGCGCCAGCAGCCCGACAGGGGGCCTCACTGAAGCTTTCTTT
NA,TRBV25-1,NA,TRBJ1-5,CASSNSNQPQHF,TGTGCCAGCAGTAACAGCAATCAGCCCCAGCATTTT
NA,TRBV7-2,TRBD2,TRBJ2-1,CASSSHRGASGDEQFF,TGTGCCAGCAGCTCCCACCGGGGGGCTAGCGGGGATGAGCAGTTCTTC
NA,TRBV5-6,TRBD1,TRBJ2-1,CASSATGGNEQFF,TGTGCCAGCAGCGCGACAGGGGGGAATGAGCAGTTCTTC
NA,TRBV19,TRBD1,TRBJ1-2,CASSTTGGPYGYTF,TGTGCCAGTAGTACGACAGGGGGACCCTATGGCTACACCTTC
NA,TRBV18,TRBD1,TRBJ2-2,CASSIGTANTGELFF,TGTGCCAGCTCAATCGGGACAGCAAACACCGGGGAGCTGTTTTTT
NA,TRBV11-2,NA,TRBJ1-2,CASSTRGYGYTF,TGTGCCAGCAGCACCAGAGGCTATGGCTACACCTTC
NA,TRBV30,NA,TRBJ1-1,CAWSVGSWTEAFF,TGTGCCTGGAGTGTGGGGAGTTGGACTGAAGCTTTCTTT
NA,TRBV2,NA,TRBJ2-5,CASSAGQETQYF,TGTGCCAGCAGTGCAGGGCAAGAGACCCAGTACTTC
NA,TRBV15,NA,TRBJ1-3,CATSREWGGGTGNTIYF,TGTGCCACCAGCAGAGAGTGGGGGGGAGGGACTGGAAACACCATATATTTT
NA,TRBV6-5,NA,TRBJ1-2,CASSYSFGQTLGYTF,TGTGCCAGCAGTTACTCGTTCGGACAAACACTTGGCTACACCTTC
NA,TRBV19,NA,TRBJ2-6,CASSIEASGANVLTF,TGTGCCAGTAGTATAGAGGCATCTGGGGCCAACGTCCTGACTTTC
NA,TRBV19,TRBD1,TRBJ1-2,CASGRTGGNYGYTF,TGTGCCAGTGGTCGGACAGGGGGAAACTATGGCTACACCTTC
NA,TRBV29-1,NA,TRBJ2-3,CSARGGGTDTQYF,TGCAGCGCCCGGGGTGGGGGCACAGATACGCAGTATTTT
once,TRBV5-6,TRBD1,TRBJ1-2,CASSLAGQYYGYTF,TGTGCCAGCAGCTTGGCGGGACAGTACTATGGCTACACCTTC
NA,TRBV11-3,NA,TRBJ2-1,CASSIAAGSYNEQFF,TGTGCCAGCAGCATAGCGGCCGGGTCCTACAATGAGCAGTTCTTC
once,TRBV5-4,NA,TRBJ2-1,CASSVLLPAGLNEQFF,TGTGCCAGCAGCGTTCTGCTCCCCGCGGGCCTCAATGAGCAGTTCTTC
NA,TRBV30,NA,TRBJ2-7,CAWSAPGVRNYEQYF,TGTGCCTGGAGTGCCCCAGGGGTCAGGAACTACGAGCAGTACTTC
NA,TRBV11-1,NA,TRBJ1-1,CASSNEWTVHEAFF,TGTGCCAGCAGCAATGAATGGACAGTACATGAAGCTTTCTTT